A single sample gave rise to the 22 T cell receptor beta chains below, sequenced in a study of patients and donors after allogeneic stem cell transplantation. TCRdb itself ran the RT-PCR reads through MiXCR, one entry per CDR3 protein. The sample yields roughly 30,000 distinct CDR3 sequences, around 7% seen once. Sequencing was performed on blood, either unsorted or a sorted T cell fraction (not recorded which). The receptors come from a human donor who was either an allogeneic HSCT recipient or a stem cell or donor lymphocyte infusion donor (not recorded which). It is not recorded whose cells these are; they may come from a transplant donor.

J is TRBJ2-5 and V is TRBV20-1; D perhaps matches TRBD1 (5 bases). Germline V gene data show CDR1 as DFQATT and CDR2 as SNEGSKA (reference sequence). The V and J ends lost 6 bases and 5 bases respectively, with 13 bases between them. The CDR3 totals 12 residues. In nucleotides, the CDR3 is TGCAGTGCCGCTCAGGGAACGGAGACCCAGTACTTC. Protein: CSAAQGTETQYF.

This clonotype was observed many times. The chain couples TRBV6-5 to TRBJ1-1; 10 bases are a match to TRBD1. Germline V gene data show CDR1 as MNHEY and CDR2 as SVGAGI. Unmatched junction bases numbered 4, after V lost 6 bases and J lost 0 bases. There are 15 residues in the CDR3. The CDR3 spells CASSSDRGVNTEAFF. The DNA for the CDR3 is TGTGCCAGCAGCTCGGACAGGGGGGTGAACACTGAAGCTTTCTTT.

This clonotype was seen many times. The V gene is TRBV5-4, the J gene TRBJ2-1; D unclear. Per the germline V gene, CDR1 is SGHNT and CDR2 is YYREEE (reference sequence). The CDR3 length is 11 residues. V dropped 2 bases and J dropped 9 bases, with 6 bases sitting between them. The CDR3 DNA is TGTGCCAGCAGCTTATTGAGTGAGCAGTTCTTC. Translating gives CASSLLSEQFF.

This chain uses TRBV5-1 with TRBJ2-5, with D maybe TRBD2 (5 bases). Germline V CDR1 and CDR2: SGHRS, YFSETQ. Trimming removed 4 bases from V and 5 bases from J, with 18 bases in between. The CDR3 covers 15 residues. The CDR3 DNA reads TGCGCCAGCAGCGCCATGCCTTTAGCGCAGGAGACCCAGTACTTC. This translates into CASSAMPLAQETQYF. Full variable domain (rest looked up from reference TRBV5-1 and TRBJ2-5): KAGVTQTPRYLIKTRGQQVTLSCSPISGHRSVSWYQQTPGQGLQFLFEYFSETQRNKGNFPGRFSGRQFSNSRSEMNVSTLELGDSALYLCASSAMPLAQETQYFGPGTRLLVL.

This clonotype has more than one count but fewer than ten. The chain is built from TRBV11-2 and TRBJ2-1, with TRBD2 identical over 7 bases. V shed 0 bases and J 14 bases; nucleotides not matched to a gene: 13. There are 15 residues in the CDR3. The V gene's germline CDR1 is SGHAT and CDR2 FQNNGV. The CDR3 nucleotides read TGTGCCAGCAGCTTAGATCTTGTAGCGGGCGGAGTAAAGTTCTTC. It encodes CASSLDLVAGGVKFF.

This clonotype was picked up many times. This chain connects TRBV7-2 to TRBJ1-1, with D unclear. The CDR3 covers 15 residues. CDR1 and CDR2 (germline): SGHTA, FQGNSA. Trimming pared 7 bases from V and 3 bases from J, leaving 18 bases between. CDR3 amino acids: CASNLDGEAYTEAFF. The CDR3 DNA reads TGTGCCAGCAACCTAGATGGGGAGGCCTACACTGAAGCTTTCTTT.

A remark on this clonotype: A read error is possible here, since a much larger clone lies one base away. No conserved phenylalanine or tryptophan is present at the end of the CDR3, so a read error is the likely explanation. The rearrangement links TRBV27 to TRBJ2-3, with D unresolved. This CDR3 has 13 amino acids. Trimming pared 3 bases from V and 4 bases from J, leaving 8 bases between. Germline V gene lookup returns CDR1 MNHEY and CDR2 SMNVEV (reference sequence). CDR3 nucleotides: TGTGCCAGCAGTTTGGCTAGTCCAGATACGCAGTATTTG. This gives the protein CASSLASPDTQYL.

This clonotype has a count of ten or more. The rearrangement links TRBV29-1 to TRBJ1-2; tentatively, D is TRBD1 (6 bases). V was cut by 4 bases and J by 6 bases, with 15 bases left in between. The CDR3 contains 13 residues. Germline-derived CDR1 and CDR2 are SQVTM and ANQGSEA. The CDR3 region is CSVVREQGHGYTF. CDR3 in DNA: TGCAGCGTTGTCCGGGAACAGGGCCATGGCTACACCTTC. The variable domain in full, with the rest retrieved from reference TRBV29-1 and TRBJ1-2, is SAVISQKPSRDICQRGTSLTIQCQVDSQVTMMFWYRQQPGQSLTLIATANQGSEATYESGFVIDKFPISRPNLTFSTLTVSNMSPEDSSIYLCSVVREQGHGYTFGSGTRLTVV.

This clonotype was detected ten times or more. The CDR3 DNA reads TGTGCCAGCAGCTTAGTGGGGACTAGCGGGAATCAGTTCTTC. It codes for CASSLVGTSGNQFF. The chain uses TRBV11-2 and TRBJ2-1, with TRBD2 matching over 13 bases. Germline V gene data show CDR1 as SGHAT and CDR2 as FQNNGV. The CDR3 is 14 residues long. The junction had 4 bases not matched to a gene; V was cut back by 1 base and J by 13 bases. The variable domain in full, completed from reference TRBV11-2 and TRBJ2-1, reads EAGVAQSPRYKIIEKRQSVAFWCNPISGHATLYWYQQILGQGPKLLIQFQNNGVVDDSQLPKDRFSAERLKGVDSTLKIQPAKLEDSAVYLCASSLVGTSGNQFFGPGTRLTVL.

This clonotype was seen many times. The genes are TRBV10-3 and TRBJ1-5, with 9 bases matching TRBD1. This CDR3 has 14 residues. With V trimmed by 10 bases and J by 5 bases, 9 bases remained unmatched. The germline CDR1 and CDR2 sequences are ENHRY and SYGVKD. The CDR3, as DNA: TGTGCCACTTACCCCGGGACAGGGTATCAGCCCCAGCATTTT. Protein: CATYPGTGYQPQHF.

This clonotype was counted many times. The V gene is TRBV4-1, the J gene TRBJ1-4, with D possibly being TRBD1 (5 bases). Germline V gene lookup returns CDR1 MGHRA and CDR2 YSYEKL. Trimming shortened V by 4 bases and J by 4 bases, and 10 bases separated the two germline ends. The CDR3 is made up of 14 amino acids. CDR3 DNA: TGCGCCAGCAGCCGCCCGGGGGTTAATGAAAAACTGTTTTTT. Translated, it gives CASSRPGVNEKLFF.

This clonotype came up many times. The V call is TRBV20-1, the J call TRBJ2-1, with D uncertain. Germline V CDR1 and CDR2: DFQATT, SNEGSKA (reference sequence). Trimming left V 0 bases short and J 4 bases short, with 13 bases between. The CDR3 runs 15 residues. The CDR3 protein is CSARDRLGYYNEQFF. CDR3 sequence (DNA): TGCAGTGCTAGAGATCGTCTCGGGTATTACAATGAGCAGTTCTTC.

In its sample, this clonotype was seen a few times. V is TRBV27 and J is TRBJ2-7; perhaps TRBD2 as D (6 bases). The CDR3 length is 15 residues. Germline assignment: CDR1 MNHEY and CDR2 SMNVEV (reference sequence). The V end was cut by 2 bases, the J end by 3 bases, with 14 bases between. As DNA, the CDR3 is TGTGCCAGCAGTTTAGGGGCCGGCGGGGTCTACGAGCAGTACTTC. Amino acids: CASSLGAGGVYEQYF.

This clonotype was seen a few times. V and J are TRBV10-3 and TRBJ2-4, with a possible D match to TRBD2 (6 bases). The CDR3 is 17 amino acids. Looked up from germline, CDR1 is ENHRY and CDR2 is SYGVKD. V dropped 4 bases and J dropped 0 bases, with 16 bases sitting between them. The CDR3 protein is CAISGDRRAEAKNIQYF. CDR3 DNA sequence: TGTGCCATCAGTGGGGACCGGAGGGCAGAAGCCAAAAACATTCAGTACTTC.

The rearrangement uses TRBV6-1 and TRBJ2-7; D not certain. Germline V gene sequence: CDR1 MNHNS, CDR2 SASEGT. V dropped 6 bases and J dropped 5 bases, with 11 bases sitting between them. The CDR3 sequence is 12 residues long. CDR3 region: CASRDYSHEQYF. The CDR3 nucleotides read TGTGCCAGCAGGGATTATAGTCACGAGCAGTACTTC.

J is TRBJ2-7 and V is TRBV28, with TRBD2 identical over 11 bases. Unmatched junction bases numbered 9, after V lost 1 base and J lost 7 bases. The V gene's germline CDR1 is MDHEN and CDR2 SYDVKM. The CDR3 runs 16 residues. The CDR3 sequence: CASSLSAGLAGGEQYF. DNA of the CDR3: TGTGCCAGCAGTTTATCAGCTGGACTAGCGGGTGGTGAGCAGTACTTC.

The chain is built from TRBV5-1 and TRBJ2-7; 7 positions agree with TRBD1. The germline V gene has CDR1 SGHRS and CDR2 YFSETQ. CDR3 length: 14 amino acids. V dropped 9 bases and J dropped 3; count of bases not matched to a gene: 12. CDR3 sequence: CATTQGFTYYEQYF. In nucleotides, the CDR3 is TGCGCCACCACACAGGGGTTTACATACTACGAGCAGTACTTC.

This clonotype appeared many times. The rearrangement uses TRBV3-1 and TRBJ2-1; no clear D gene. Looked up from germline, CDR1 is LGHDT and CDR2 is YNNKEL (reference sequence). The CDR3 consists of 13 residues. V dropped 1 base and J dropped 6 bases, with 7 bases sitting between them. The CDR3 here is CASSQVQSNEQFF. Here the CDR3 DNA reads TGTGCCAGCAGCCAAGTCCAGAGCAATGAGCAGTTCTTC.

This clonotype has ten or more counts. This chain joins TRBV20-1 and TRBJ1-1; 9 bases line up with TRBD1. The germline V gene encodes CDR1 DFQATT and CDR2 SNEGSKA (reference sequence). V lost 3 bases and J lost 3; bases outside the gene matches: 14. This CDR3 is 17 amino acids long. In DNA form, the CDR3 reads TGCAGTGCTAGGACCTTAAACAGGGGGCGGAGGGACACTGAAGCTTTCTTT. Translating it yields CSARTLNRGRRDTEAFF.

Many counts were recorded for this clonotype. The chain joins TRBV7-8 to TRBJ2-1, with 8 bases aligning to TRBD1. The CDR3 has 18 residues. V lost 5 bases and J lost 0; bases outside the gene matches: 12. The germline gives CDR1 SGHVS, CDR2 FQNEAQ. The CDR3 coding sequence is TGTGCCAGCAGCCTTAGGGGACAGGATACTCTCTCCTACAATGAGCAGTTCTTC. Its protein product is CASSLRGQDTLSYNEQFF.

This clonotype was observed at least ten times. This sequence joins TRBV29-1 and TRBJ2-7, with D unclear. With 0 bases removed from V and 6 bases from J, the gap between germline ends came to 6 bases. Germline V lookup: CDR1 SQVTM, CDR2 ANQGSEA. The CDR3 contains 11 residues. CDR3 coding DNA: TGCAGCGTTGAAGATCTAGGCGAGCAGTACTTC. It translates to CSVEDLGEQYF.

V and J are TRBV7-2 and TRBJ1-2; no reliable D call. The CDR3 sequence is 12 residues long. V was clipped by 3 bases and J by 6 bases, with 8 bases between them. CDR1 is SGHTA and CDR2 is FQGNSA in the germline V gene. Here the CDR3 reads CASSFAGNGYTF. CDR3 sequence (DNA): TGTGCCAGCAGCTTCGCAGGAAATGGCTACACCTTC.